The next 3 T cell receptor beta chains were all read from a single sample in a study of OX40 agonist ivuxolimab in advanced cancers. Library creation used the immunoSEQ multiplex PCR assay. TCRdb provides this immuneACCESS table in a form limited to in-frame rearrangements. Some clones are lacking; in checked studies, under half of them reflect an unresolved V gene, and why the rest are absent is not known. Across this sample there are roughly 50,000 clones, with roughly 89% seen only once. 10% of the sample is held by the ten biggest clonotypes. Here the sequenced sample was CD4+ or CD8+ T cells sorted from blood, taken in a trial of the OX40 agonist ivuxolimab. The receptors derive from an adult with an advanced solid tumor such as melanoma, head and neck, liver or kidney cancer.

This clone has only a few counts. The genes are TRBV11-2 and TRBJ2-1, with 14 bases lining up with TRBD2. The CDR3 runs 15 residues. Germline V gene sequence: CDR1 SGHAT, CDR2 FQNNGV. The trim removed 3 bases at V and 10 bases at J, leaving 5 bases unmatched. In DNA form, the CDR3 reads TGTGCCAGCAGCTTGACTAGCGGGGGGGCCTGGGAGCAGTTCTTC. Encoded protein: CASSLTSGGAWEQFF.

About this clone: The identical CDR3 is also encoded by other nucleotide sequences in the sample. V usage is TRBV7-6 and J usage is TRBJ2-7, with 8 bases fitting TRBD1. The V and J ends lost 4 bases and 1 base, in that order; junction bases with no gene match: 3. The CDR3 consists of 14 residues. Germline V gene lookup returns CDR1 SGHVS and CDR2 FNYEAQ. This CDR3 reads CASSSGQGSYEQYF. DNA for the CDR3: TGTGCCAGCAGCTCTGGACAGGGTTCCTACGAGCAGTACTTC.

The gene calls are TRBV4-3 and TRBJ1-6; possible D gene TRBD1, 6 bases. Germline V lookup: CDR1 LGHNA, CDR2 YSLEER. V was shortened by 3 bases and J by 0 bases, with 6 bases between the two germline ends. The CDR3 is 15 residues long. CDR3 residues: CASSQDSSYNSPLHF. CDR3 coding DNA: TGCGCCAGCAGCCAGGACAGCTCCTATAATTCACCCCTCCACTTT.